Listed below are T cell receptor beta chains from one sample, sequenced in a study of blood T cell repertoires in COVID-19. The assay was immunoSEQ multiplex PCR, and TCRdb's table has in-frame clones only and misses some. The sample contains about 220,000 clones, around 89% of which appear only once. The sample was PBMCs or T cells enriched from blood (not recorded which). Source of these receptors: a woman under 40 who had recovered from COVID-19. CDR3s include the opening cysteine and the closing phenylalanine or tryptophan. D genes are given only for firm matches. Clone sizes are given selectively: once, few, many, or a class where the clone is expanded.

v_gene	j_gene	abundance	d_gene	CDR3nt	CDR3aa
TRBV7-2	TRBJ2-1	NA	TRBD2	TGTGCCAGCAGCTTAACGGGCGGGGGGGCGTCCTACAATGAGCAGTTCTTC	CASSLTGGGASYNEQFF
TRBV5-4	TRBJ1-2	NA	NA	TGTGCCAGCAGCCCAGACACACTAGGCTATGGCTACACCTTC	CASSPDTLGYGYTF
TRBV19	TRBJ1-5	NA	NA	TGTGCCAGTAGTATGGACCCCGGGGGGCCCCAGCATTTT	CASSMDPGGPQHF
TRBV5-1	TRBJ2-1	NA	TRBD1	TGCGCCAGCAGCCCGGACAGGAGGAGCTCCTACAATGAGCAGTTCTTC	CASSPDRRSSYNEQFF
TRBV10-1	TRBJ2-1	once	TRBD1	TGCGCCAGCAGTGGGACAGGGGAGGACAATGAGCAGTTCTTC	CASSGTGEDNEQFF
TRBV6-6	TRBJ1-3	few	NA	TGTGCCAGCAGTCGAGGCCCCTACAGGGTTGGAAACACCATATATTTT	CASSRGPYRVGNTIYF
TRBV29-1	TRBJ1-2	NA	NA	TGCAGCCTAAACAGGGTTGGCTACACCTTC	CSLNRVGYTF
TRBV3-1/TRBV3-2	TRBJ2-7	NA	NA	TGTGCCAGCAGCCAAAGCCAGGTCTACGAGCAGTACTTC	CASSQSQVYEQYF
TRBV6-2/TRBV6-3	TRBJ1-5	NA	TRBD1	TGTGCCAGCAGCGGACAGGGAGTAAAGAATAGCAATCAGCCCCAGCATTTT	CASSGQGVKNSNQPQHF
TRBV19	TRBJ2-1	NA	NA	TGTGCCAGTAAGGGGCTTAGCGGACCCTCCTACAATGAGCAGTTCTTC	CASKGLSGPSYNEQFF
TRBV10-3	TRBJ2-5	NA	TRBD2	TGTGCCATCAGTGCTAGCGGGGGTAAAGAGACCCAGTACTTC	CAISASGGKETQYF
TRBV6-6	TRBJ2-1	NA	NA	TGTGCCAGCAGTCCGGGACTTTCCTCTAGCTACAATGAGCAGTTCTTC	CASSPGLSSSYNEQFF
TRBV25-1	TRBJ1-3	few	NA	TGTGCCAGCAGTGAATGGGGGGTAGGAGGAAACACCATATATTTT	CASSEWGVGGNTIYF
TRBV19	TRBJ2-1	once	NA	TGTGCCAGTAGTATAGGTCGGAATGAGCAGTTCTTC	CASSIGRNEQFF
TRBV4-3	TRBJ2-1	NA	TRBD2	TGCGCCAGCAGCCAAGATCACGGACGGGGGGGCCGTGATGAGCAGTTCTTC	CASSQDHGRGGRDEQFF
TRBV19	TRBJ1-5	NA	TRBD1	TGTGCCAGTAGTCCAGGACAGGGTCCTGATCAGCCCCAGCATTTT	CASSPGQGPDQPQHF
TRBV9	TRBJ2-1	once	NA	TGTGCCAGCAGCGTAGGCACAACGTCCTACAATGAGCAGTTCTTC	CASSVGTTSYNEQFF
TRBV7-3	TRBJ2-2	few	TRBD2	TGTGCCAGCAGCTCCGGGCTAGCGGGGGCCACCGGGGAGCTGTTTTTT	CASSSGLAGATGELFF
TRBV7-2	TRBJ1-1	NA	TRBD1	TGTGCCAGCAGAAGGACAGGGAACACTGAAGCTTTCTTT	CASRRTGNTEAFF
TRBV12-3/TRBV12-4	TRBJ2-5	NA	TRBD1	TGTGCCAGCAGTTTGACAGGGGCAGAGACCCAGTACTTC	CASSLTGAETQYF
TRBV6-1	TRBJ1-4	NA	TRBD1	TGTGCCAGCAGTGAAATCGGGACAGGGGGAGAAAAACTGTTTTTT	CASSEIGTGGEKLFF
TRBV10-3	TRBJ2-2	NA	TRBD1	TGTGCCATCGCAGGTGGGACAGGGAACACCGGGGAGCTGTTTTTT	CAIAGGTGNTGELFF
TRBV18	TRBJ2-2	NA	NA	TGTGCCAGCTCATCGGAACAGGGCCAGACCGGGGAGCTGTTTTTT	CASSSEQGQTGELFF
TRBV19	TRBJ2-5	NA	TRBD2	TGTGCCAGCAGACAGAAGGGAGGGGAGACCCAGTACTTC	CASRQKGGETQYF
TRBV19	TRBJ1-1	NA	TRBD1	TGTGCCAGTAGTCCTCCACCATCACAGGGGTCGAACACTGAAGCTTTCTTT	CASSPPPSQGSNTEAFF
TRBV5-1	TRBJ2-2	NA	TRBD2	TGCGCCAGCAGCTTGAAGGCTAGCGGTAACACCGGGGAGCTGTTTTTT	CASSLKASGNTGELFF
TRBV19	TRBJ1-1	once	NA	TGTGCCAGTAGTCCAGGGCAGAACACTGAAGCTTTCTTT	CASSPGQNTEAFF
TRBV27	TRBJ1-2	NA	TRBD1	TGTGCCAGCAGGGGGACAGGGGCCATCTATGGCTACACCTTC	CASRGTGAIYGYTF
TRBV9	TRBJ2-1	NA	TRBD1	TGTGCCAGCAGCGTAGGGGGACAGTCCAATGAGCAGTTCTTC	CASSVGGQSNEQFF
TRBV5-8	TRBJ2-3	NA	TRBD2	TGTGCCAGCAGCTTTAGCCGGGGGGGCACAGATACGCAGTATTTT	CASSFSRGGTDTQYF
TRBV9	TRBJ2-1	NA	NA	TGTGCCAGCAGCGTAGCCGGAGTAGCCTCACAAGTAGAGCAGTTCTTC	CASSVAGVASQVEQFF
TRBV7-9	TRBJ2-1	NA	NA	TGTGCCAGCAGCTTACCAACAGGCGATGAGCAGTTCTTC	CASSLPTGDEQFF
TRBV5-1	TRBJ2-5	NA	NA	TGCGCCAGCAGCTTGGATTTGGGCGGGGAGACCCAGTACTTC	CASSLDLGGETQYF
TRBV3-1/TRBV3-2	TRBJ1-4	NA	NA	TGTGCCAGCAGCAGCAGGGGAACTGCAACTAATGAAAAACTGTTTTTT	CASSSRGTATNEKLFF
TRBV24-1	TRBJ2-1	once	TRBD1	TGTGCCACCAGTGATTCGGGGACAGCCTCCTACAATGAGCAGTTCTTC	CATSDSGTASYNEQFF
TRBV5-1	TRBJ2-3	NA	NA	TGCGCCAGCAGCTTGGTGGGGGGAAGCACAGATACGCAGTATTTT	CASSLVGGSTDTQYF
TRBV7-2	TRBJ2-2	NA	NA	TGTGCCAGCAGCTTAGAGCAGGGGTACACCGGGGAGCTGTTTTTT	CASSLEQGYTGELFF
TRBV19	TRBJ2-2	NA	TRBD1	TGTGCCAGTAACTACAGGGGGCGATTCACCGGGGAGCTGTTTTTT	CASNYRGRFTGELFF
TRBV5-4	TRBJ1-1	NA	NA	TGTGCCAGCAGCCTGATCCCGACAGGGAACACTGAAGCTTTCTTT	CASSLIPTGNTEAFF
TRBV9	TRBJ1-2	few	TRBD1	TGTGCCAGCAGCCCGGGGACAGGGGAAGGCTATGGCTACACCTTC	CASSPGTGEGYGYTF
TRBV2	TRBJ1-2	NA	NA	TGTGCCAGCAGTGAAGCGCCCCTGGCGGGGGTCTTCACCTTC	CASSEAPLAGVFTF
TRBV11-1	TRBJ2-5	NA	TRBD1	TGTGCCAGCGGCCGGGACAGACAAGAGACCCAGTACTTC	CASGRDRQETQYF
TRBV10-3	TRBJ1-2	NA	NA	TGTGCCATCAGTGACGGAGAGTCATCCTATGGCTACACCTTC	CAISDGESSYGYTF
TRBV9	TRBJ2-3	NA	TRBD2	TGTGCCAGCGAACCAAGCGGGGGGGCGGTTACGCAGTATTTT	CASEPSGGAVTQYF
TRBV6-5	TRBJ2-7	NA	TRBD1	TGTGCCAGCAGTCAGCTTGGGACAGGGGTGTACGAGCAGTACTTC	CASSQLGTGVYEQYF
TRBV7-2	TRBJ2-3	NA	TRBD2	TGTGCCAGCAGCCCCAACGGGGGAGGGAGGGATACGCAGTATTTT	CASSPNGGGRDTQYF
TRBV5-5	TRBJ2-3	NA	NA	TGTGCCAGCAGCTTACGCCCTACTAGCAGGCTAGTTAGAGATACGCAGTATTTT	CASSLRPTSRLVRDTQYF
TRBV2	TRBJ1-2	NA	NA	TGTGCCAGCAAGGTCGGAGCTAACTATGGCTACACCTTC	CASKVGANYGYTF
TRBV7-2	TRBJ2-7	NA	NA	TGTGCCAGCAGCTCCACTCCAGGCACCTACGAGCAGTACTTC	CASSSTPGTYEQYF
TRBV5-6	TRBJ2-3	NA	NA	TGTGCCAGCAGCTTGGACGGGCGGGTAGGAACAGATACGCAGTATTTT	CASSLDGRVGTDTQYF
TRBV11-3	TRBJ2-3	few	TRBD1	TGTGCCAGCAGCTTAGGGGACAGGGGCACAGATACGCAGTATTTT	CASSLGDRGTDTQYF
TRBV18	TRBJ2-7	NA	TRBD2	TGTGCCAGCTTCTCCGGGACTAGCTCCTACGAGCAGTACTTC	CASFSGTSSYEQYF
TRBV11-2	TRBJ2-7	NA	TRBD2	TGTGCCAGCAGCTCGTCTAGCGGGGGGAGTGAGCAGTACTTC	CASSSSSGGSEQYF
TRBV9	TRBJ1-2	NA	TRBD1	TGTGCCAGCAGAGACAATTCCGGGACAGAGAGCTATGGCTACACCTTC	CASRDNSGTESYGYTF